Following are 13 T cell receptor beta chains from one sample sequenced in a study of blood T cell repertoires in COVID-19. The table came from immunoSEQ multiplex PCR; TCRdb's copy has only in-frame clones and leaves some out. The sample has around 100,000 clones, around 90% seen once. Sequencing used peripheral blood. These receptors were obtained from a human donor in a cohort sampled during active COVID-19.

J is TRBJ2-4 and V is TRBV4-3; possibly TRBD1 for D (6 bases). CDR3 length: 13 amino acids. V lost 1 base to trimming and J lost 7 bases, with 8 bases between them. Germline loops: CDR1 LGHNA, CDR2 YSLEER. The CDR3 here is CASSQGQGNIQYF. The CDR3 region has the DNA TGCGCCAGCAGCCAAGGTCAGGGGAACATTCAGTACTTC.

The genes are TRBV4-3 and TRBJ1-1, with D perhaps matching TRBD1 (5 bases). The V end lost 6 bases, the J end lost 4 bases, and 6 bases lay between the germline ends. Germline CDR1 reads LGHNA; CDR2 reads YSLEER. This CDR3 spans 11 amino acids. The CDR3 DNA is TGCGCCAGCAGGGGGGGCACTGAAGCTTTCTTT. This sequence encodes CASRGGTEAFF.

The chain carries TRBV10-3 and TRBJ1-5; tentatively, D is TRBD1 (6 bases). V was trimmed by 11 bases and J by 6 bases, leaving 17 bases between them. Germline V gene sequence: CDR1 ENHRY, CDR2 SYGVKD. The CDR3 is 13 residues long. The DNA of the CDR3 is TGTGCCGCATGGGACACCAGGGCTCAGCCCCAGCATTTT. Protein: CAAWDTRAQPQHF.

The chain employs TRBV12-3 or TRBV12-4 and TRBJ1-3; 7 bases match TRBD1. The CDR3 contains 12 residues. V lost 4 bases to trimming and J lost 10 bases; unmatched junction nucleotides: 4. CDR3 sequence reads: CASSSPGQTIYF. CDR3 sequence (DNA): TGTGCCAGCAGTTCTCCGGGACAGACCATATATTTT.

This chain joins TRBV19 and TRBJ1-1; D call uncertain. The germline V gene has CDR1 LNHDA and CDR2 SQIVND (reference sequence). V lost 3 bases, J lost 4 bases, and 6 bases lay in between. This CDR3 spans 12 amino acids. CDR3 loop: CASSIVSTEAFF. CDR3 DNA: TGTGCCAGTAGTATCGTGAGCACTGAAGCTTTCTTT. The whole variable domain, remainder taken from reference TRBV19 and TRBJ1-1, is DGGITQSPKYLFRKEGQNVTLSCEQNLNHDAMYWYRQDPGQGLRLIYYSQIVNDFQKGDIAEGYSVSREKKESFPLTVTSAQKNPTAFYLCASSIVSTEAFFGQGTRLTVV.

The J gene is TRBJ1-2, the V gene TRBV28; 8 nucleotides match TRBD1. With V trimmed by 5 bases and J by 6 bases, 11 bases remained unmatched. The CDR3 contains 15 residues. Germline V gene data show CDR1 as MDHEN and CDR2 as SYDVKM. CDR3 region: CASSPRTGMGHGYTF. In nucleotides, the CDR3 is TGTGCCAGCAGTCCCCGGACAGGGATGGGACATGGCTACACCTTC.

In its sample, this clone was seen once. Here the CDR3 reads CASSLAPGLAGKQETQYF. The CDR3 DNA reads TGTGCCAGCAGCTTAGCGCCGGGACTAGCGGGAAAGCAAGAGACCCAGTACTTC. The chain joins TRBV7-9 to TRBJ2-5, with 13 bases matching TRBD2. The germline V gene encodes CDR1 SEHNR and CDR2 FQNEAQ (reference sequence). V gave up 0 bases and J gave up 2 bases; unmatched junction bases: 6. The CDR3 covers 18 residues.

This clone was seen once. CDR3 residues: CASSIIGGISEAFF. The CDR3, as DNA: TGTGCCAGTAGTATTATAGGGGGCATCTCTGAAGCTTTCTTT. The chain recombines TRBV19 with TRBJ1-1, with 7 positions matching TRBD1. The CDR3 totals 14 residues. Unmatched junction bases numbered 7, after V lost 3 bases and J lost 6 bases. Germline CDR1 is LNHDA and CDR2 is SQIVND (reference sequence).

This rearrangement joins TRBV29-1 to TRBJ2-1, with TRBD2 matching 12 bases. With V trimmed by 6 bases and J by 6 bases, 6 bases remained unmatched. This CDR3 is 14 amino acids long. Germline V lookup: CDR1 SQVTM, CDR2 ANQGSEA. CDR3 nucleotides: TGCAGCGTCGTCCCTAGCGGGAGGGCCAATGAGCAGTTCTTC. This translates into CSVVPSGRANEQFF.

The chain is built from TRBV28 and TRBJ2-7; a possible D gene is TRBD1 (5 bases). Trimming took 6 bases from V and 2 from J, leaving 20 bases between them. This CDR3 comprises 16 residues. Germline CDR1 reads MDHEN; CDR2 reads SYDVKM. The CDR3 region has the DNA TGTGCCAGCAGCCAGGTAGGGGATCATCCCCCCTACGAGCAGTACTTC. Residues: CASSQVGDHPPYEQYF.

The chain is built from TRBV6-5 and TRBJ2-1; TRBD2 matches 14 bases. The CDR3 sequence is 15 residues long. Germline V gives CDR1 MNHEY, CDR2 SVGAGI. With 6 bases clipped from V and 8 bases from J, the junction kept 6 bases outside the gene matches. The CDR3 is CASSRLAGGPDEQFF. DNA for the CDR3: TGTGCCAGCAGCCGACTAGCGGGGGGGCCGGATGAGCAGTTCTTC.

This sequence joins TRBV28 and TRBJ1-5; 7 bases agree with TRBD1. Germline assignment: CDR1 MDHEN and CDR2 SYDVKM. V dropped 3 bases and J dropped 4; count of bases not matched to a gene: 3. The CDR3 is made up of 14 amino acids. The CDR3 reads CASSFGQVNQPQHF. In DNA, the CDR3 is TGTGCCAGCAGTTTTGGACAGGTAAATCAGCCCCAGCATTTT.

This chain links TRBV29-1 with TRBJ1-5; D might be TRBD1 (6 bases). CDR1 SQVTM and CDR2 ANQGSEA come from the germline V gene. CDR3 size: 15 residues. Trimming took 4 bases from V and 5 from J, leaving 18 bases between them. CDR3: CSVGADWDKDQPQHF. The CDR3 region has the DNA TGCAGCGTTGGCGCGGATTGGGACAAAGATCAGCCCCAGCATTTT. Supplemented by reference TRBV29-1 and TRBJ1-5, the full variable domain reads SAVISQKPSRDICQRGTSLTIQCQVDSQVTMMFWYRQQPGQSLTLIATANQGSEATYESGFVIDKFPISRPNLTFSTLTVSNMSPEDSSIYLCSVGADWDKDQPQHFGDGTRLSIL.